This T cell receptor (beta chain) originates from a study of cytomegalovirus exposure and HLA in healthy donors. At the level of the study: Previous work identified roughly 120 million unique TCR beta sequences from around 200 million T cells.

Study-level points and caveats: Compared with the approximately 700-donor mean, an Asian-associated ancestry cluster reportedly had fewer N-insertions, according to a later analysis. One cluster of highly shared sequence variants probably arose as a sequencing artifact.

The germline gives CDR1 SQVTM, CDR2 ANQGSEA. CDR3 length: 14 amino acids. To note about this clone: Its cognate antigen is unknown.

Primers for the PCR totalled 60 Vbeta and 13 Jbeta. Sequenced by immunoSEQ multiplex PCR; TCRdb stores in-frame clones only, minus some. Of 160,000 or so clones in the sample, around 78% are singletons; the top ten hold less than 2%. The gene calls are TRBV29-1 and TRBJ2-5; 12 nucleotides line up with TRBD2. Near its end, the DNA agrees better with TRBJ2-7, so the J call may be wrong. Sequencing used PBMCs. This clonotype was obtained from a man aged 40-55 years in good health and CMV-seronegative. DNA of the CDR3: TGCAGCGTTGAGACTAGCGGGAGCTCCTACGAGCAGTACTTC. Protein product: CSVETSGSSYEQYF.